This T cell receptor beta chain came from a study of OX40 agonist ivuxolimab in advanced cancers. Study-wide background: Patients with prior anti-PD-1, anti-PD-L1 or anti-CTLA-4 therapy were eligible; 35% to 45% had some. Overall study results and limits: Researchers report that CD8+ T cells had, on average, more expanded clones than CD4+.

Sampling of blood occurred at baseline, cycle 4 day 1, and cycle 7 day 1. Generated by immunoSEQ multiplex PCR, the TCRdb table keeps only in-frame clones and is missing some. The data contain around 50,000 clones, over 75% of them singletons. Comment on this clone: The antigen is undetermined.

The germline gives CDR1 MGHDK, CDR2 SYGVNS. After removal of 6 bases from V and 1 base from J, the junction contained 9 bases not matched to a gene. This CDR3 is built from 17 residues. The J gene is TRBJ2-1, the V gene TRBV25-1, with TRBD2 identical over 10 bases. The sequence was obtained from an adult with an advanced solid tumor such as melanoma, head and neck, liver or kidney cancer. The material was CD4+ or CD8+ T cells sorted from blood, obtained in a trial of the OX40 agonist ivuxolimab. The DNA for the CDR3 is TGTGCCAGCAGGGGGGGTAGCGGGAGGTATTCCTACAATGAGCAGTTCTTC. Protein sequence: CASRGGSGRYSYNEQFF.